One sample yielded the 31 T cell receptor beta chains listed below, sequenced in a study of lymphopenia after photon versus proton radiotherapy. Profiled with immunoSEQ multiplex PCR; TCRdb holds only in-frame clones, not every one. This sample has roughly 67,000 clones, with approximately 91% found just once. The sequencing here drew on peripheral blood, taken from a patient treated with photon-based radiotherapy. Source of these receptors: a woman aged 70-85 years with pancreatic cancer.

The chain joins TRBV7-2 to TRBJ1-1, with TRBD1 matching 7 bases. Looked up from germline, CDR1 is SGHTA and CDR2 is FQGNSA. This CDR3 has 15 residues. J lost 4 bases, V lost 0 bases, and 5 bases had no gene match. The CDR3 reads CASSLARGPSTEAFF. The CDR3 nucleotides read TGTGCCAGCAGCTTAGCTAGGGGGCCGAGCACTGAAGCTTTCTTT.

This clone came up once. The chain recombines TRBV7-9 with TRBJ2-5; no clear D gene. Trimming removed 6 bases at V and 1 base at J, with 6 bases between. This CDR3 is built from 12 residues. Germline V CDR1 and CDR2: SEHNR, FQNEAQ (reference sequence). The CDR3 region is CASSRPQETQYF. CDR3 nucleotide sequence: TGTGCCAGCAGTCGCCCCCAAGAGACCCAGTACTTC.

J is TRBJ2-3 and V is TRBV19, with D unresolved. The V gene's germline CDR1 is LNHDA and CDR2 SQIVND (reference sequence). The ends were cut back, 3 bases at V and 1 base at J, with 8 bases in the middle. The CDR3 extends over 14 amino acids. The CDR3 bases are TGTGCCAGTAGTATCAATTTAGGCACAGATACGCAGTATTTT. Its translation is CASSINLGTDTQYF. The variable domain in full, with the rest retrieved from reference TRBV19 and TRBJ2-3, is DGGITQSPKYLFRKEGQNVTLSCEQNLNHDAMYWYRQDPGQGLRLIYYSQIVNDFQKGDIAEGYSVSREKKESFPLTVTSAQKNPTAFYLCASSINLGTDTQYFGPGTRLTVL.

V is TRBV28 and J is TRBJ2-1, with 10 bases that match TRBD2. Germline assignment: CDR1 MDHEN and CDR2 SYDVKM. With 5 bases clipped from V and 9 bases from J, the junction kept 22 bases outside the gene matches. The CDR3 is 19 residues long. The CDR3 spells CASSPRLGLVSGRAFEQFF. DNA for the CDR3: TGTGCCAGCAGTCCACGTCTTGGTTTAGTCAGCGGGAGGGCCTTTGAGCAGTTCTTC.

CDR3 amino acids: CASSGPGGIEQYF. The DNA of the CDR3 is TGTGCCAGCAGCGGGCCAGGGGGAATCGAGCAGTACTTC. V is TRBV25-1 and J is TRBJ2-7; 7 bases map to TRBD1. The junction had 8 bases not matched to a gene; V was cut back by 6 bases and J by 6 bases. CDR1 and CDR2 (germline): MGHDK, SYGVNS. There are 13 residues in the CDR3.

This chain uses TRBV29-1 with TRBJ2-5; maybe TRBD2 (5 bases). There are 13 residues in the CDR3. From germline, CDR1 is SQVTM and CDR2 ANQGSEA. V was clipped by 3 bases and J by 4 bases, with 12 bases between them. The CDR3 loop reads CSVDSRGRETQYF. CDR3 DNA sequence: TGCAGCGTTGATTCGCGAGGGCGAGAGACCCAGTACTTC. The complete variable domain, with remaining parts taken from reference TRBV29-1 and TRBJ2-5, reads SAVISQKPSRDICQRGTSLTIQCQVDSQVTMMFWYRQQPGQSLTLIATANQGSEATYESGFVIDKFPISRPNLTFSTLTVSNMSPEDSSIYLCSVDSRGRETQYFGPGTRLLVL.

The chain recombines TRBV5-6 with TRBJ2-1, with 7 bases that match TRBD2. This CDR3 is 12 amino acids long. CDR1 and CDR2 (germline): SGHDT, YYEEEE. V was clipped by 0 bases and J by 11 bases; unmatched bases: 2. This CDR3 is CASSLASGKQFF. CDR3 nucleotide sequence: TGTGCCAGCAGCTTGGCTAGCGGAAAGCAGTTCTTC. The complete variable domain, with remaining parts taken from reference TRBV5-6 and TRBJ2-1, reads DAGVTQSPTHLIKTRGQQVTLRCSPKSGHDTVSWYQQALGQGPQFIFQYYEEEERQRGNFPDRFSGHQFPNYSSELNVNALLLGDSALYLCASSLASGKQFFGPGTRLTVL.

The gene calls are TRBV7-6 and TRBJ2-2; the match to TRBD2 covers 9 bases. Per germline, CDR1 SGHVS and CDR2 FNYEAQ. V lost 5 bases to trimming and J lost 2 bases; unmatched junction nucleotides: 6. This CDR3 has 16 amino acids. The CDR3 protein is CASSKRTSVNTGELFF. In DNA, the CDR3 is TGTGCCAGCAGCAAAAGGACTAGCGTAAACACCGGGGAGCTGTTTTTT.

In its sample, this clone was seen once. V usage is TRBV2 and J usage is TRBJ2-2; 11 bases match TRBD2. Trimming removed 2 bases from V and 5 bases from J; junction bases left unmatched: 10. Germline V gives CDR1 SNHLY, CDR2 FYNNEI. The CDR3 runs 18 residues. The CDR3 is CASSERTSGPMGTGELFF. In DNA, the CDR3 is TGTGCCAGCAGTGAAAGGACTAGCGGGCCAATGGGGACCGGGGAGCTGTTTTTT.

V and J are TRBV6-5 and TRBJ2-2, with 7 bases that match TRBD1. This CDR3 has 14 amino acids. J was trimmed by 1 base and V by 10 bases; bases with no gene match: 6. Germline V lookup: CDR1 MNHEY, CDR2 SVGAGI. This CDR3 reads CAIRQGQNTGELFF. The CDR3 DNA follows: TGTGCCATAAGACAGGGACAGAACACCGGGGAGCTGTTTTTT.

This clone was seen a handful of times. The chain recombines TRBV28 with TRBJ2-1, with 10 positions matching TRBD1. Germline V gives CDR1 MDHEN, CDR2 SYDVKM. This CDR3 has 17 amino acids. With V trimmed by 5 bases and J by 6 bases, 13 bases remained unmatched. The CDR3 spells CASSLKRDRGILNEQFF. The CDR3 region has the DNA TGTGCCAGCAGTCTAAAACGGGACAGGGGAATTCTCAATGAGCAGTTCTTC.

The chain carries TRBV11-2 and TRBJ2-7, with a possible D match to TRBD2 (5 bases). V shed 5 bases and J shed 2 bases, with 19 bases lying between them. Germline values: CDR1 SGHAT, CDR2 FQNNGV. This CDR3 region has 16 residues. The CDR3 spells CASSARAGNSAYEQYF. The CDR3, as DNA: TGTGCCAGCAGCGCGCGAGCCGGGAATTCGGCCTACGAGCAGTACTTC.

V is TRBV5-6 and J is TRBJ2-3, with D perhaps matching TRBD2 (6 bases). Trimming pared 5 bases from V and 5 bases from J, leaving 12 bases between. This CDR3 has 13 amino acids. Germline CDR1 is SGHDT and CDR2 is YYEEEE. CDR3 residues: CASREGVRDTQYF. CDR3 bases: TGTGCCAGCAGGGAGGGAGTACGAGATACGCAGTATTTT.

The chain carries TRBV2 and TRBJ2-5, with D perhaps given as TRBD1 or TRBD2 (5 bases each). The CDR3 runs to 13 residues. Trimming cost V 6 bases and J 4 bases, with 12 bases left between them. The germline V gene has CDR1 SNHLY and CDR2 FYNNEI. This CDR3 reads CASRGDLLETQYF. The CDR3 bases are TGTGCCAGCAGGGGGGACCTCTTAGAGACCCAGTACTTC.

This clone was observed once. The genes are TRBV29-1 and TRBJ2-7; D assignment may be TRBD1 or TRBD2 (6 bases each). This CDR3 is 14 amino acids long. The germline CDR1 and CDR2 sequences are SQVTM and ANQGSEA. The V end lost 4 bases, the J end lost 2 bases, and 15 bases lay between the germline ends. The CDR3 loop reads CSVGDTGVAYEQYF. The CDR3 nucleotides read TGCAGCGTTGGGGACACGGGGGTCGCCTACGAGCAGTACTTC.

The gene calls are TRBV28 and TRBJ1-4, with D perhaps TRBD1 (6 bases). V was cut by 4 bases and J by 10 bases, with 16 bases left in between. The CDR3 totals 14 residues. The germline CDR1 and CDR2 sequences are MDHEN and SYDVKM. CDR3 coding DNA: TGTGCCAGCAGTTCGGTCAGGGGCCAGAGAAAACTGTTTTTT. Encoded protein: CASSSVRGQRKLFF.

The V gene is TRBV27, the J gene TRBJ1-4; D is unresolved. Germline V gene data show CDR1 as MNHEY and CDR2 as SMNVEV (reference sequence). The CDR3 runs to 12 residues. V lost 4 bases, J lost 12 bases, and 12 bases lay in between. CDR3 DNA sequence: TGTGCCAGCAGTTCCGGACCCTCCGAACTGTTTTTT. Its translation: CASSSGPSELFF.

The chain is built from TRBV4-1 and TRBJ2-1; TRBD1 matches at 8 bases. The CDR3 has 13 amino acids. Germline CDR1 and CDR2: MGHRA and YSYEKL. Trimming took 5 bases from V and 9 from J; bases not matched to a gene: 6. CDR3 residues: CASSSDRVGEQFF. The CDR3 bases are TGCGCCAGCAGCTCGGACAGGGTGGGTGAGCAGTTCTTC.

The chain couples TRBV2 to TRBJ2-7; 8 positions match TRBD2. The ends lost 5 bases at V and 6 bases at J; junction bases unmatched: 9. Germline V gene sequence: CDR1 SNHLY, CDR2 FYNNEI. This CDR3 comprises 14 residues. Here the CDR3 reads CASSFAGLVPEQYF. The CDR3 coding sequence is TGTGCCAGCAGTTTTGCGGGACTAGTGCCCGAGCAGTACTTC.

The chain couples TRBV7-2 to TRBJ2-3; D unresolved. V was cut by 4 bases and J by 0 bases, with 8 bases left in between. The germline V gene has CDR1 SGHTA and CDR2 FQGNSA. The CDR3 runs to 14 residues. Here the CDR3 reads CASSSGISTDTQYF. In nucleotides, the CDR3 is TGTGCCAGCAGCTCTGGGATTAGCACAGATACGCAGTATTTT.

CDR3 DNA: TGTGCCAGCAGCTCGGTAGCGGGAGGTGTCACAGATACGCAGTATTTT. Translation: CASSSVAGGVTDTQYF. This chain connects TRBV7-3 to TRBJ2-3; the match to TRBD2 covers 10 bases. CDR3 length: 16 residues. Trimming removed 4 bases from V and 2 bases from J; junction bases left unmatched: 6. Germline-derived CDR1 and CDR2 are SGHTA and FQGTGA.

This chain joins TRBV27 and TRBJ2-7; perhaps TRBD2 as D (5 bases). V was trimmed by 3 bases and J by 9 bases, leaving 18 bases between them. The CDR3 runs to 14 residues. The V gene's germline CDR1 is MNHEY and CDR2 SMNVEV (reference sequence). CDR3 nucleotide sequence: TGTGCCAGCAGTTTCCGGGGAAAGGAATGGTTGCAGTACTTC. Protein product: CASSFRGKEWLQYF.

The chain links TRBV6-5 to TRBJ1-3; TRBD1 matches at 8 bases. Germline CDR1 reads MNHEY; CDR2 reads SVGAGI. The trim removed 6 bases at V and 4 bases at J, leaving 2 bases unmatched. The CDR3 is 13 amino acids. The CDR3 region has the DNA TGTGCCAGCAGCCGGACAGGGGGAAACACCATATATTTT. Translation gives CASSRTGGNTIYF.

This chain connects TRBV6-5 to TRBJ2-2; 7 bases fit TRBD1. Per the germline V gene, CDR1 is MNHEY and CDR2 is SVGAGI. The CDR3 totals 15 residues. Trimming cost V 4 bases and J 5 bases; bases outside gene matches: 7. Here the CDR3 reads CASSSTQGWTGELFF. CDR3 DNA: TGTGCCAGCAGTTCGACACAGGGGTGGACCGGGGAGCTGTTTTTT.

The chain recombines TRBV11-2 with TRBJ2-3; D uncertain. The V and J ends lost 5 bases and 3 bases respectively, with 15 bases between them. The CDR3 consists of 15 residues. CDR1 and CDR2 (germline): SGHAT, FQNNGV. The CDR3 here is CASSPNPVLTDTQYF. CDR3 DNA sequence: TGTGCCAGCAGCCCCAACCCCGTATTAACAGATACGCAGTATTTT. Looking up the rest from reference TRBV11-2 and TRBJ2-3 gives the full variable domain: EAGVAQSPRYKIIEKRQSVAFWCNPISGHATLYWYQQILGQGPKLLIQFQNNGVVDDSQLPKDRFSAERLKGVDSTLKIQPAKLEDSAVYLCASSPNPVLTDTQYFGPGTRLTVL.

The chain uses TRBV18 and TRBJ1-2; unclear D gene. CDR1 and CDR2 (germline): KGHSH, LQKENI. This CDR3 is built from 17 residues. The germline V and J ends were trimmed by 0 bases and 1 base, with 15 bases remaining between them. The CDR3 coding sequence is TGTGCCAGCTCACCACCGGTGGGCCAGAGAAGTAACTATGGCTACACCTTC. The encoded protein is CASSPPVGQRSNYGYTF.

V gene TRBV28 combines with J gene TRBJ2-7; 7 bases align to TRBD1. Germline trimming cut 4 bases from V and 1 base from J; bases unmatched to any gene: 4. The germline CDR1 and CDR2 sequences are MDHEN and SYDVKM. This CDR3 is built from 14 residues. The CDR3 region has the DNA TGTGCCAGCAGTTCAACAGGGGAATCCTACGAGCAGTACTTC. Translating it yields CASSSTGESYEQYF.

The V call is TRBV6-1, the J call TRBJ2-7; tentatively, D is TRBD1 (7 bases). Germline assignment: CDR1 MNHNS and CDR2 SASEGT. The CDR3 runs to 15 residues. Trimming cost V 7 bases and J 3 bases, with 19 bases left between them. The CDR3 sequence: CASTKAGTDLYEQYF. CDR3 in DNA: TGTGCCAGCACAAAGGCGGGGACAGACCTCTACGAGCAGTACTTC.

The count of this clone is one. The V gene is TRBV5-1, the J gene TRBJ1-1; D is perhaps TRBD1 (5 bases). CDR3 size: 14 residues. Trimming took 3 bases from V and 1 from J, leaving 10 bases between them. CDR1 is SGHRS, CDR2 YFSETQ, per germline. The CDR3 coding sequence is TGCGCCAGCAGCTCCCGGGGGGGGAACACTGAAGCTTTCTTT. Its translation: CASSSRGGNTEAFF.

The chain is built from TRBV7-9 and TRBJ1-1, with 8 bases fitting TRBD1. Germline V gene lookup returns CDR1 SEHNR and CDR2 FQNEAQ (reference sequence). The J segment lost 3 bases and the V segment lost 4 bases, leaving 7 bases of the junction unmatched. The length of the CDR3 is 15 residues. The CDR3 loop reads CASSSLAQGDTEAFF. The CDR3 DNA sequence: TGTGCCAGCAGCTCCCTCGCACAGGGGGACACTGAAGCTTTCTTT.

The sample holds one count of this clone. The V call is TRBV18, the J call TRBJ2-7, with 10 bases aligning to TRBD1. V lost 3 bases, J lost 4 bases, and 3 bases stayed unmatched. CDR3 length equals 14 residues. The germline V gene encodes CDR1 KGHSH and CDR2 LQKENI. The CDR3 reads CASSPGTGEYEQYF. CDR3 sequence (DNA): TGTGCCAGCTCACCCGGGACAGGGGAGTACGAGCAGTACTTC.